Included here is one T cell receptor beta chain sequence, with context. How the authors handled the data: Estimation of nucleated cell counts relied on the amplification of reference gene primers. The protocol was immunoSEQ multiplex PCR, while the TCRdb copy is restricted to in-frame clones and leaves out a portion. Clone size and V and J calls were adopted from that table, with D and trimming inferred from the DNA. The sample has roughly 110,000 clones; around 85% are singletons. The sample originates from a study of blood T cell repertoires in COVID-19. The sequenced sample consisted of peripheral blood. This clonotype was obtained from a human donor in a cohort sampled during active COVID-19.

In DNA form, the CDR3 reads TGTGCCACCGGACAGGGGGCGAGCAATCAGCCCCAGCATTTT. This translates into CATGQGASNQPQHF. The rearrangement joins TRBV10-3 to TRBJ1-5; 11 bases align to TRBD1. The germline V gene encodes CDR1 ENHRY and CDR2 SYGVKD. The CDR3 totals 14 residues. The junction had 3 bases not matched to a gene; V was cut back by 10 bases and J by 1 base.